This T cell receptor beta chain was retrieved from a study of blood T cells in healthy people across ages. Study overall: For every two T cells, template switching captured about one barcoded beta molecule.

Researchers collected about 9.1 milliliters of peripheral blood from every single donor. The CDR3 covers 14 residues. For this clonotype: The junction departs from the called germline gene at one end, perhaps through a read error.

Together with a sample-barcoded 5' primer, a J-beta primer mix was included in a second PCR lasting about 7 to 12 cycles. Tags on each cDNA molecule came from a template-switch adaptor with 12 random nucleotides. Every sample gave at least 3 million paired-end reads containing CDR3. TCRdb re-called the 5' RACE reads with MiXCR, one entry per CDR3 protein. The sample has 630,000 or so distinct CDR3 sequences, roughly 31% seen once. V usage is TRBV12-3 or TRBV12-4 and J usage is TRBJ2-3; the match to TRBD1 covers 10 bases. This TCR derives from a woman of 80 years or more in good health. The sample taken for sequencing was blood. The CDR3 nucleotides read TGTGCCAGCAGGGTGAGACAGGGGGCAGATGCGCAATATTTT. This sequence encodes CASRVRQGADAQYF.